The present T cell receptor (beta chain) was sequenced within a study of T cells after yellow fever vaccination. Study-wide background: SMART-Seq v4 Ultra Low Input served to prepare low-cell-number fractions.

Germline CDR1 MGHRA, CDR2 YSYEKL. Between the trimmed V and J ends, which lost 1 base and 4 bases, there was a span of 13 bases. The CDR3 is 15 amino acids. It was through 5'RACE template switching that TCR cDNA was made, with a universal primer site and UMIs added. TCRdb ran MiXCR on the 5' RACE reads and lists one entry per CDR3 protein. The data contain roughly 160,000 distinct CDR3 sequences, around 9% of them singletons. The chain recombines TRBV4-1 with TRBJ2-5; no definite D call. Sequencing was performed on CD8+ T cells sorted from PBMCs, taken 45 days after the yellow fever booster vaccination. The source is a man between 18 and 29 years old who received the YFV17D yellow fever vaccine. The CDR3 DNA follows: TGCGCCAGCAGCCAAGTCATGCTCCAGGCAGAGACCCAGTACTTC. It specifies CASSQVMLQAETQYF.